This T cell receptor beta chain emerged from a study of blood T cells in healthy people across ages. For this clonotype: Its antigen is not known.

The V and J ends lost 3 bases and 6 bases respectively, with 21 bases between them. This CDR3 is 16 amino acids long. Per germline, CDR1 DFQATT and CDR2 SNEGSKA (reference sequence). It was with a sample-barcoded 5' primer and a J-beta primer mix that a second PCR of roughly 7 to 12 cycles was run. TCRdb re-called the 5' RACE reads through MiXCR, storing one row per CDR3 protein. The sample shows 450,000 to 600,000 distinct CDR3 sequences, around a quarter of them seen only once. Study outcomes and limitations: It was not possible, with unsorted PBMCs, to conclusively compare naive and antigen-experienced cells.

These data were also filed under a second study, of T cells of mothers and their children. That source adds: Reads recorded for TCR beta CDR3 numbered over 10 million per mother and approximately 2.9 million per child.

The rearrangement joins TRBV20-1 to TRBJ2-1, with D perhaps matching TRBD1 (5 bases). The receptor was derived from a boy aged 2 to 9 in good health. Specimen: blood. The CDR3 region is CSASRWQGISSNEQFF. CDR3 bases: TGCAGTGCTAGCCGGTGGCAGGGAATATCTTCCAATGAGCAGTTCTTC.